The source of this TCR beta chain is a study of spatial heterogeneity in lung cancer. The presence of a unique molecular identifier marked each TCR cDNA molecule. A single record per CDR3 protein comes from TCRdb applying MiXCR to the 5' RACE reads. The sample has tens of thousands of distinct CDR3 sequences; about an eighth are singletons. Stated time point: sample taken at primary tumor resection. Unsorted samples of tumor, nontumor lung or frozen PBMC had their whole RNA sequenced. Trimming shortened V by 3 bases and J by 2 bases, and 11 bases separated the two germline ends. Looked up from germline, CDR1 is MNHNS and CDR2 is SASEGT. The CDR3 loop spans 15 amino acids.

Sequenced here: PBMCs, sampled at surgery. The receptor comes from a male donor with early-stage non-small cell lung cancer. This chain joins TRBV6-1 and TRBJ1-5, with D perhaps TRBD1 (5 bases). CDR3 region: CASSEGVLRNQPQHF. Here the CDR3 DNA reads TGTGCCAGCAGTGAGGGGGTGTTGCGCAATCAGCCCCAGCATTTT.